This TCR beta chain was captured by sequencing in a study of CD8+ T cells in alopecia areata. For the study at large: Treatment of the treated patients consisted of oral tofacitinib, 5 to 10 mg twice daily. Study-wide points: Researchers report lesional scalp, most notably alopecia totalis/universalis, outstripped normal scalp in clonality.

It was cDNA, reverse transcribed from extracted RNA, that served as the sequencing template. The protocol was immunoSEQ multiplex PCR, while the TCRdb copy is restricted to in-frame clones and leaves out a portion. The table lists some 110,000 clones, 35% to 40% of them singletons. Germline V gene data show CDR1 as MDHEN and CDR2 as SYDVKM. Trimming cost V 4 bases and J 3 bases, with 16 bases left between them. CDR3 length equals 15 residues. About this clone itself: Its antigen is unidentified.

Alopecia areata patients gave lesional scalp punch biopsies and peripheral blood samples. Isolation of CD4+ and CD8+ T cells from PBMCs was achieved by sorting. The sequence derives from a human donor with alopecia areata. The V gene is TRBV28, the J gene TRBJ2-7; the D gene is possibly TRBD2 (6 bases). Sequenced: CD4+ T cells sorted from blood. The CDR3 spells CASSSPAGGSYEQYF. The CDR3 DNA reads as TGTGCCAGCAGTTCCCCAGCGGGCGGTAGCTACGAGCAGTACTTC. The whole variable domain, remainder taken from reference TRBV28 and TRBJ2-7, is DVKVTQSSRYLVKRTGEKVFLECVQDMDHENMFWYRQDPGLGLRLIYFSYDVKMKEKGDIPEGYSVSREKKERFSLILESASTNQTSMYLCASSSPAGGSYEQYFGPGTRLTVT.